These 7 T cell receptor beta chains were sequenced from one sample in a study of regulatory and conventional T cells in RAG deficiency. Using immunoSEQ multiplex PCR, the repertoire was profiled, and TCRdb retains in-frame clones only, with some absent. The sample includes more than 30,000 clones, approximately 90% of them seen just once. This sample also appeared in a second study, on regulatory T cells. That paper notes: The PCR used 52 TRBV and 13 TRBJ primers.

The specimen sequenced was CD8+ T cells sorted from blood. The receptors originated from a human donor in good health.

V is TRBV25-1 and J is TRBJ2-7; perhaps D is TRBD1 or TRBD2 (7 bases each). The CDR3 sequence is 13 residues long. V dropped 10 bases and J dropped 3 bases, with 16 bases sitting between them. CDR1 and CDR2 (germline): MGHDK, SYGVNS. CDR3 DNA: TGTGCCACCCAGGGGGACTATAGCTACGAGCAGTACTTC. This codes for CATQGDYSYEQYF.

The J gene is TRBJ2-5, the V gene TRBV27, with D uncertain. This CDR3 has 15 amino acids. V was pared by 5 bases and J by 11 bases, with 24 bases between. CDR1 and CDR2 (germline): MNHEY, SMNVEV (reference sequence). The CDR3 DNA sequence: TGTGCCAGCAGTCCTACCCCTAGGAAAGAATACGCGCAGTACTTC. Amino acids: CASSPTPRKEYAQYF.

The chain recombines TRBV13 with TRBJ2-3, with D possibly being TRBD2 (6 bases). V lost 6 bases, J lost 0 bases, and 13 bases lay in between. The germline V gene encodes CDR1 PRHDT and CDR2 FYEKMQ (reference sequence). The CDR3 has 15 residues. The CDR3 nucleotides are TGTGCCAGCAGAAATAAGCGGGCGAGCACAGATACGCAGTATTTT. It specifies CASRNKRASTDTQYF.

The chain combines TRBV7-3 with TRBJ2-7, with 8 bases fitting TRBD1. After removal of 5 bases from V and 3 bases from J, the junction contained 6 bases not matched to a gene. Germline V CDR1 and CDR2: SGHTA, FQGTGA. The CDR3 is 14 residues long. The CDR3 loop reads CASSPDTGGYEQYF. CDR3 bases: TGTGCCAGCAGCCCTGATACAGGGGGCTACGAGCAGTACTTC.

The rearrangement links TRBV19 to TRBJ2-1; TRBD2 matches at 7 bases. The CDR3 consists of 14 residues. CDR1 and CDR2 (germline): LNHDA, SQIVND (reference sequence). V was clipped by 4 bases and J by 4 bases; unmatched bases: 4. CDR3 sequence reads: CASSTSGGYNEQFF. The CDR3 DNA sequence: TGTGCCAGTAGTACTAGCGGAGGTTACAATGAGCAGTTCTTC. Supplemented by reference TRBV19 and TRBJ2-1, the full variable domain reads DGGITQSPKYLFRKEGQNVTLSCEQNLNHDAMYWYRQDPGQGLRLIYYSQIVNDFQKGDIAEGYSVSREKKESFPLTVTSAQKNPTAFYLCASSTSGGYNEQFFGPGTRLTVL.

The genes are TRBV5-1 and TRBJ2-7, with unresolved D. V dropped 4 bases and J dropped 2 bases, with 7 bases sitting between them. There are 12 residues in the CDR3. Germline-derived CDR1 and CDR2 are SGHRS and YFSETQ. The CDR3 region has the DNA TGCGCCAGCAGCCCTGGGACCTACGAGCAGTACTTC. This codes for CASSPGTYEQYF.

The genes are TRBV7-9 and TRBJ2-7, with TRBD2 as a possible D gene (5 bases). The V end lost 5 bases, the J end lost 7 bases, and 9 bases lay between the germline ends. The CDR3 extends over 11 amino acids. The V gene's germline CDR1 is SEHNR and CDR2 FQNEAQ (reference sequence). In DNA, the CDR3 is TGTGCCAGCAGCCAAGGGAGTGAGCAGTACTTC. Protein sequence: CASSQGSEQYF.